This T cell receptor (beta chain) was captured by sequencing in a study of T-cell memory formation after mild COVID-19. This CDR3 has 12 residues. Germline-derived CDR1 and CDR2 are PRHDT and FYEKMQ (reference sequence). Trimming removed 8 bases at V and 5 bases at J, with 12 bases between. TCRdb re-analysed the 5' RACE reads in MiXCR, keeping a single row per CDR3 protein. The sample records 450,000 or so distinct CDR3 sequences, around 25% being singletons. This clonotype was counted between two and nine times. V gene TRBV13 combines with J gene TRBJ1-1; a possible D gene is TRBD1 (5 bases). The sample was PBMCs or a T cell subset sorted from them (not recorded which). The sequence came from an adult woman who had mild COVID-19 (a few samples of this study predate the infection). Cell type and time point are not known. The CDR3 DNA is TGTGCCAGCCGTGCAGGGCGGACTGAAGCTTTCTTT. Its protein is CASRAGRTEAFF.